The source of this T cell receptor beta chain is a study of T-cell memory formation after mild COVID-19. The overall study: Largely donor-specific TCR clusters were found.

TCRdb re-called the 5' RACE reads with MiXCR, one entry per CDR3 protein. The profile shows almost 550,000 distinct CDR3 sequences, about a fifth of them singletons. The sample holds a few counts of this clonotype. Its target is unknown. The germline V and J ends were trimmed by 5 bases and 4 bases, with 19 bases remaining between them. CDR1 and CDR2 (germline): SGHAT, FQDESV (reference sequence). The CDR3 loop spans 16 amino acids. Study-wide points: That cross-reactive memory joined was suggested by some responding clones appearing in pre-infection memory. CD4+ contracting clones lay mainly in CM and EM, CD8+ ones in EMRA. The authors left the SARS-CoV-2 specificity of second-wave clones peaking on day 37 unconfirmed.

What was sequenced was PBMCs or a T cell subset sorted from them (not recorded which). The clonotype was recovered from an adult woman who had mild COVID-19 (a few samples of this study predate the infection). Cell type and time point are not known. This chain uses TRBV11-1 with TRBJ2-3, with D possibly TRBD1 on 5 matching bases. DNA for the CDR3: TGTGCCAGCAGCCCGAGACAGTCTACCTGGGCAGATACGCAGTATTTT. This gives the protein CASSPRQSTWADTQYF.